The 9 T cell receptor beta chains listed next were all sequenced from one sample in a study of cytomegalovirus exposure and HLA in healthy donors. PCR primers comprised 60 Vbeta and 13 Jbeta primers. Generated by immunoSEQ multiplex PCR, the TCRdb table keeps only in-frame clones and is missing some. The data show about 140,000 clones, with roughly 80% seen just once and more than 0.75% held by the top ten. The sample comprised PBMCs. These receptor sequences come from a man younger than 35 in good health and CMV-seronegative.

The chain joins TRBV6-5 to TRBJ2-7, with 11 bases lining up with TRBD1. V dropped 8 bases and J dropped 1; count of bases not matched to a gene: 7. CDR1 and CDR2 (germline): MNHEY, SVGAGI. The CDR3 totals 15 residues. The CDR3 sequence is CASWTGGSLSYEQYF. The CDR3 DNA is TGTGCCAGCTGGACAGGGGGCTCCCTATCCTACGAGCAGTACTTC.

This clone was seen more than once but under ten times. The chain links TRBV4-3 to TRBJ1-1, with D possibly being TRBD1 (5 bases). This CDR3 has 14 residues. V lost 2 bases and J lost 1, with 8 bases in between. The germline gives CDR1 LGHNA, CDR2 YSLEER. In nucleotides, the CDR3 is TGCGCCAGCAGCCAAAGCCAGGGGAACACTGAAGCTTTCTTT. As protein: CASSQSQGNTEAFF.

This clone was seen a handful of times. The chain carries TRBV12-5 and TRBJ1-5; 7 bases agree with TRBD1. Per germline, CDR1 LGHNT and CDR2 FRNRAP. The CDR3 is made up of 13 amino acids. V shed 11 bases and J 7 bases; nucleotides not matched to a gene: 11. CDR3 DNA: TGTGCTGTGGGCGACAGGGCAGGACAGCCCCAGCATTTT. Protein product: CAVGDRAGQPQHF.

This clone turned up a few times. This chain joins TRBV5-1 and TRBJ2-2; D is possibly TRBD1 (5 bases). The CDR3 contains 14 residues. Trimming took off 2 bases at V and 6 bases at J, with 11 bases between the two ends. Germline CDR1 reads SGHRS; CDR2 reads YFSETQ. DNA of the CDR3: TGCGCCAGCAGCTTCCTAGGGGATGCCGGGGAGCTGTTTTTT. Its protein product is CASSFLGDAGELFF.

A note on this clone: The junction departs from the called germline gene at one end, perhaps through a read error. This CDR3 is CSSSHRDRQQETQYF. The CDR3, as DNA: TGTTCCAGCAGCCACCGGGACAGACAACAAGAGACCCAGTACTTC. The chain is built from TRBV7-9 and TRBJ2-5; 7 bases map to TRBD1. There are 15 residues in the CDR3. Germline V gene data show CDR1 as SEHNR and CDR2 as FQNEAQ (reference sequence).

This clone has just a few counts. The chain joins TRBV29-1 to TRBJ1-1, with D hard to call. The CDR3 totals 13 residues. Germline CDR1 and CDR2: SQVTM and ANQGSEA. Deletions cut 4 bases from V and 3 bases from J, with 12 bases between. CDR3 loop: CSVGERVYTEAFF. The CDR3 bases are TGCAGCGTTGGGGAGAGGGTGTACACTGAAGCTTTCTTT.

This clone was detected a few times. The chain combines TRBV10-3 with TRBJ1-1, with D perhaps TRBD1 (6 bases). This CDR3 is 13 amino acids long. The germline V gene has CDR1 ENHRY and CDR2 SYGVKD. Trimming stripped 10 bases from V and 1 base from J, with 13 bases between. The CDR3 protein is CASNRAENTEAFF. Written as DNA, the CDR3 is TGTGCCAGTAACAGGGCGGAGAACACTGAAGCTTTCTTT.

Worth noting for this clone: Additional DNA sequences in this sample encode the identical CDR3. The rearrangement uses TRBV5-1 and TRBJ1-2; tentatively, D is TRBD1 (5 bases). The CDR3 loop spans 14 amino acids. Per germline, CDR1 SGHRS and CDR2 YFSETQ. V lost 1 base to trimming and J lost 2 bases, with 9 bases between them. This CDR3 is CASSLSQGNYGYTF. The CDR3 nucleotides are TGCGCCAGCAGCTTGAGCCAGGGCAACTATGGCTACACCTTC.

The chain employs TRBV20-1 and TRBJ2-5; D is unclear. The J call may be faulty, since TRBJ2-7 better matches the DNA end. This CDR3 region has 11 residues. From germline, CDR1 is DFQATT and CDR2 SNEGSKA (reference sequence). The CDR3 DNA sequence: TGCAGTGCTCCAAACCCCTACGAGCAGTACTTC. Its protein product is CSAPNPYEQYF.